The subject of this entry is one T cell receptor beta chain. The specificity of this receptor is unknown. It has no much larger one-base neighbor in the sample; base qualities were not kept. The donors were healthy, HIV-negative adults who had no recently reported acute infections or vaccinations. Every donor was a Caucasian adult residing in Nashville, Tennessee, USA. CD4+ T cells were enriched by magnetic negative selection, after which naive cells were positively selected on CD45RA and the negative fraction was taken as the memory subset. Blood was obtained by leukapheresis, after which PBMCs were separated by Ficoll-Histopaque density gradient centrifugation and cryopreserved in liquid nitrogen vapor phase. Analytical flow cytometry was used to check the purity and quantity of every magnetically sorted T cell population. Genomic DNA was isolated from every sorted fraction and measured by UV absorbance on a Nanodrop 2000c.

The data stem from a study of shared clonotypes between healthy human individuals (TCRdb year 2020). Some background on the complete study: Three men and a couple of women, aged 18 to 49 years, made up the cohort. Each donor's leukapheresis produced roughly between about 0.8 and 8.9 billion PBMCs. To increase sequencing depth and limit assay-specific biases, TCR repertoire library preparation and sequencing were carried out by different laboratories using diverse techniques. Blood TCR repertoires of five healthy adults were deeply sequenced to estimate repertoire size and the extent of clonotype sharing between individuals. For each donor, CD4 naive and CD4 memory were each given three plates, CD8 naive was given two plates, and CD8 memory was given one plate.

What the work shows at the level of the full study, not this receptor alone: Around 5% of naive CD4, more than 3% of naive CD8, approximately 2.2% of memory CD4, and around 0.42% of memory CD8 clonotypes were shared across several donors. Sampling was restricted to blood, and TCR repertoires in tissues likely differ from the TCR repertoires found in blood. Rarefaction of sorted-subset datasets indicated incomplete sequencing despite the large sequencing depth. Higher generation probabilities were observed for clonotypes shared by all four sorted-subset donors than for non-shared clonotypes. The small number of donors limited the genetic and exposure-history diversity represented. Naive subsets generally had larger estimated clonotype richness than memory subsets did. Pairwise subsampling indicated that sequencing depth was expected to affect the degree of clonotype sharing among donors.

The CDR1 and CDR2 encoded by the germline V gene are MGHDK and SYGVNS. Inclusive of the bounding cysteine and phenylalanine, the CDR3 is 15 residues long. The retained sequence is limited to the CDR3, 45 bases, with the frame set at the first base. Clipping removes 4 bases from V and 6 bases from J, with 5 as the unmatched junction base count. TCR CDR3 regions were amplified from genomic DNA by multiplex PCR using the deep immunoSEQ assay. For each cell subset, the extracted genomic DNA was distributed evenly across all wells of several immunoSEQ 96-well plates, and each plate served as one replicate. Each replicate PCR for sorted subsets received about 210 ng genomic DNA, equal to about 30,000 T cell genomes. The purified libraries were quantified using a Qubit 3.0 fluorometer, sized with a Bioanalyzer 2100, and then quantified again using the KAPA Library Quantification kit. Every immunoSEQ 96-well plate was sequenced on a dedicated single-read 150-cycle Illumina NextSeq 550 flow cell. In the original analysis: Because only junctional sequences without quality scores were contained in the immunoSEQ output, filtering matching that applied to full-length reads could not be performed. Sequences were annotated with PyIR, a Python wrapper for IgBLAST v1.9, using IMGT germline references to assign V/J genes and CDR3. Reads with weak V/J assignments (E-value above 1e-6), missing CDR3, stop codons, out-of-frame junctions, or ambiguous translated residues were removed. V3J clonotypes were defined as sequences sharing an identical inferred V gene, J gene, and CDR3 amino acid sequence. To compute the percentage overlap between repertoires, the number of shared unique clonotypes was divided by the size of the smaller repertoire. RTK rarefaction, the Chao1 estimator, and Recon v2.1 estimates of unobserved clonotypes were used to assess repertoire richness. OLGA was used to compute generation probabilities for all TCRbeta clonotypes that the gDNA method yielded from a handful of donors. Not all clones reach the TCRdb copy of this immuneACCESS table, which keeps in-frame sequences only. Checked studies attribute under half of the gap to unresolved V genes and leave the rest unexplained. The DNA gave D and trimming, while V, J and clone size come from that table. The sample contains fewer than 2.5 million clones, 93% of them found a single time. The top ten hold around 0.37% of the sample.

Sequencing was done on a sample of naive CD4+ T cells from PBMCs. This specimen's cell subset or site label, per the study, means: CD45RA+ positively selected. This TCR derives from a man between 18 and 29 years old in good health. Some clones in this sample may be carry-over from other donors' samples. This sequence uses TRBV25-1 and TRBJ1-4, and 10 junction bases match TRBD1. The CDR3 reads CASSAAGTGDEKLFF. The nucleotides are TGTGCCAGCAGTGCCGCCGGGACAGGGGATGAAAAACTGTTTTTT.